A single sample gave rise to the 24 T cell receptor beta chains below, sequenced in a study of blood T cell repertoires in COVID-19. TCRdb's copy holds only in-frame clones and misses some; the assay was immunoSEQ multiplex PCR. In the table there are approximately 390,000 clones, approximately 87% of which are singletons. The sequenced sample was PBMCs or T cells enriched from blood (not recorded which). These TCRs come from a woman between 45 and 65 years old who had recovered from COVID-19.

The chain couples TRBV25-1 to TRBJ1-6; TRBD1 might be the D (5 bases). The germline CDR1 and CDR2 sequences are MGHDK and SYGVNS. The CDR3 extends over 14 amino acids. The V end was cut by 2 bases, the J end by 14 bases, with 16 bases between. The CDR3 here is CASSEGGDLLTLHF. The CDR3 coding sequence is TGTGCCAGCAGTGAAGGAGGGGACCTATTGACCCTCCACTTT. Filled out from reference TRBV25-1 and TRBJ1-6, the complete variable domain reads EADIYQTPRYLVIGTGKKITLECSQTMGHDKMYWYQQDPGMELHLIHYSYGVNSTEKGDLSSESTVSRIRTEHFPLTLESARPSHTSQYLCASSEGGDLLTLHFGNGTRLTVT.

This clone is a singleton in its sample. The gene calls are TRBV11-2 and TRBJ1-3; D is ambiguous. CDR1 is SGHAT, CDR2 FQNNGV, per germline. The CDR3 has 16 amino acids. Trimming took 2 bases from V and 2 from J, leaving 13 bases between them. Here the CDR3 reads CASSLWSRVAGNTIYF. The CDR3 region has the DNA TGTGCCAGCAGCTTATGGTCCCGAGTGGCTGGAAACACCATATATTTT.

The rearrangement uses TRBV7-2 and TRBJ1-2; 7 bases line up with TRBD1. Trimming removed 4 bases from V and 4 bases from J; junction bases left unmatched: 9. Germline V gene data show CDR1 as SGHTA and CDR2 as FQGNSA. The CDR3 is 15 residues long. The chain's CDR3 is CASSSVGTETYGYTF. In DNA form, the CDR3 reads TGTGCCAGCAGCTCCGTCGGGACAGAGACCTATGGCTACACCTTC.

This clone has a handful of counts. V and J are TRBV28 and TRBJ1-1; D unclear. The length of the CDR3 is 12 residues. The germline V gene encodes CDR1 MDHEN and CDR2 SYDVKM. The V end lost 2 bases, the J end lost 1 base, and 2 bases lay between the germline ends. CDR3 coding DNA: TGTGCCAGCAGTTTACAGAACACTGAAGCTTTCTTT. It is translated as CASSLQNTEAFF.

This clone has just a few counts. The rearrangement uses TRBV20-1 and TRBJ2-7, with D perhaps TRBD2 (6 bases). V lost 3 bases to trimming and J lost 3 bases, with 12 bases between them. This CDR3 has 13 residues. Germline CDR1 reads DFQATT; CDR2 reads SNEGSKA (reference sequence). CDR3 sequence (DNA): TGCAGTGCTAGTAATAGCGGCTACTACGAGCAGTACTTC. This encodes CSASNSGYYEQYF.

The chain combines TRBV13 with TRBJ1-1; possibly TRBD1 for D (5 bases). The CDR3 has 17 residues. CDR1 is PRHDT, CDR2 FYEKMQ, per germline (reference sequence). V dropped 5 bases and J dropped 0 bases, with 19 bases sitting between them. The chain's CDR3 is CASSPRPGTFMNTEAFF. The CDR3 nucleotides read TGTGCCAGCAGCCCTCGTCCCGGGACTTTTATGAACACTGAAGCTTTCTTT.

This rearrangement joins TRBV25-1 to TRBJ1-2, with 7 nucleotides matching TRBD1. With V trimmed by 4 bases and J by 4 bases, 3 bases remained unmatched. Germline CDR1 and CDR2: MGHDK and SYGVNS. The CDR3 runs 13 residues. CDR3 coding DNA: TGTGCCAGCAGTGCTGGACAGGCCTATGGCTACACCTTC. This gives the protein CASSAGQAYGYTF.

The chain has TRBV6-5 and TRBJ2-1; D perhaps matches TRBD2 (5 bases). Germline values: CDR1 MNHEY, CDR2 SVGAGI. This CDR3 comprises 13 residues. With 0 bases removed from V and 7 bases from J, the gap between germline ends came to 7 bases. The CDR3 DNA is TGTGCCAGCAGTTACTCTGAGGGAAATGAGCAGTTCTTC. Translated, it gives CASSYSEGNEQFF.

The chain uses TRBV30 and TRBJ1-1, with a tentative D call TRBD1 (5 bases). From germline, CDR1 is GTSNPN and CDR2 SVGIG (reference sequence). The CDR3 consists of 11 residues. Trimming removed 2 bases at V and 6 bases at J, with 7 bases between. CDR3 amino acids: CAWSRQPEAFF. The CDR3, as DNA: TGTGCCTGGAGTAGACAGCCTGAAGCTTTCTTT.

V gene TRBV28 combines with J gene TRBJ2-7; D might be TRBD2 (7 bases). The CDR3 totals 12 residues. Germline lookup yields CDR1 MDHEN and CDR2 SYDVKM. V was pared by 10 bases and J by 2 bases, with 12 bases between. In DNA form, the CDR3 reads TGTGCCACCCAGGGGACTACCTACGAGCAGTACTTC. It encodes CATQGTTYEQYF.

The V and J genes are TRBV7-2 and TRBJ1-6; 11 bases are shared with TRBD1. From germline, CDR1 is SGHTA and CDR2 FQGNSA. V was pared by 4 bases and J by 7 bases, with 6 bases of the junction left unmatched. The CDR3 length is 16 residues. The CDR3 coding sequence is TGTGCCAGCAGCTCACCGGGACAGGGGGGCAATTCACCCCTCCACTTT. The encoded protein is CASSSPGQGGNSPLHF. The complete variable domain, with remaining parts taken from reference TRBV7-2 and TRBJ1-6, reads GAGVSQSPSNKVTEKGKDVELRCDPISGHTALYWYRQSLGQGLEFLIYFQGNSAPDKSGLPSDRFSAERTGGSVSTLTIQRTQQEDSAVYLCASSSPGQGGNSPLHFGNGTRLTVT.

V gene TRBV7-2 combines with J gene TRBJ1-5, with D unclear. CDR3 size: 12 residues. Germline CDR1 and CDR2: SGHTA and FQGNSA. V was cut by 3 bases and J by 7 bases, with 7 bases left in between. CDR3 protein: CASSFSAQPQHF. Written as DNA, the CDR3 is TGTGCCAGCAGCTTTTCCGCGCAGCCCCAGCATTTT.

J is TRBJ2-5 and V is TRBV5-1; D perhaps matches TRBD1 (6 bases). The CDR3 length is 15 residues. Germline V gene data show CDR1 as SGHRS and CDR2 as YFSETQ. The V and J ends lost 4 bases and 4 bases respectively, with 17 bases between them. The CDR3 spells CASSNFEQGGETQYF. The CDR3 DNA reads TGCGCCAGCAGCAACTTCGAACAGGGTGGAGAGACCCAGTACTTC.

The genes are TRBV28 and TRBJ2-3; 9 positions agree with TRBD1. J was trimmed by 4 bases and V by 5 bases; bases with no gene match: 7. Germline V gives CDR1 MDHEN, CDR2 SYDVKM. The CDR3 is 15 residues long. CDR3: CASSAPGQGADTQYF. As DNA, the CDR3 is TGTGCCAGCAGTGCCCCGGGACAGGGCGCAGATACGCAGTATTTT.

The chain joins TRBV5-1 to TRBJ2-3; possible D gene TRBD2, 6 bases. Germline lookup yields CDR1 SGHRS and CDR2 YFSETQ. V lost 3 bases, J lost 1 base, and 18 bases lay in between. The CDR3 loop spans 17 amino acids. The chain's CDR3 is CASSSQATGTGTDTQYF. In nucleotides, the CDR3 is TGCGCCAGCAGCTCACAAGCAACTGGGACTGGCACAGATACGCAGTATTTT.

This chain connects TRBV5-5 to TRBJ2-7; 8 bases fit TRBD1. The CDR3 is 17 amino acids. Per the germline V gene, CDR1 is SGHKS and CDR2 is YYEKEE (reference sequence). Trimming at V came to 6 bases and at J to 4 bases, leaving 18 bases not matched to a gene. CDR3 region: CASTAGTGPPNSYEQYF. The DNA of the CDR3 is TGTGCCAGCACCGCCGGGACAGGTCCCCCCAATTCGTACGAGCAGTACTTC. Combining the CDR3 with reference TRBV5-5 and TRBJ2-7 gives the whole variable domain DAGVTQSPTHLIKTRGQQVTLRCSPISGHKSVSWYQQVLGQGPQFIFQYYEKEERGRGNFPDRFSARQFPNYSSELNVNALLLGDSALYLCASTAGTGPPNSYEQYFGPGTRLTVT.

This clone was observed a single time. The chain is built from TRBV7-8 and TRBJ2-1; D is undetermined. Germline V gives CDR1 SGHVS, CDR2 FQNEAQ. CDR3 length: 13 amino acids. Trimming cost V 5 bases and J 8 bases, with 13 bases left between them. The CDR3 loop reads CASSPHLSDEQFF. In DNA form, the CDR3 reads TGTGCCAGCAGCCCGCATTTGTCGGATGAGCAGTTCTTC.

The chain has TRBV27 and TRBJ1-5; no definite D call. Germline assignment: CDR1 MNHEY and CDR2 SMNVEV (reference sequence). Trimming left V 1 base short and J 0 bases short, with 7 bases between. The CDR3 has 15 residues. Here the CDR3 reads CASSLFSTSNQPQHF. The CDR3 region has the DNA TGTGCCAGCAGTTTATTTAGCACTAGCAATCAGCCCCAGCATTTT.

The chain combines TRBV12-3 or TRBV12-4 with TRBJ1-2, with D unclear. This CDR3 contains 13 residues. Between the trimmed V and J ends, which lost 6 bases and 5 bases, there was a span of 13 bases. CDR3 nucleotides: TGTGCCAGCAGCCTAGAGGGCCGATATGGCTACACCTTC. It codes for CASSLEGRYGYTF.

The chain recombines TRBV5-6 with TRBJ1-1; 9 positions agree with TRBD1. The CDR3 has 13 amino acids. Germline lookup yields CDR1 SGHDT and CDR2 YYEEEE. J was trimmed by 8 bases and V by 4 bases; bases with no gene match: 6. The CDR3 sequence is CASSLRDRAEAFF. The CDR3 bases are TGTGCCAGCAGCCTCCGGGACAGGGCAGAAGCTTTCTTT.

The V call is TRBV7-9, the J call TRBJ2-1, with TRBD2 matching over 10 bases. Per the germline V gene, CDR1 is SEHNR and CDR2 is FQNEAQ (reference sequence). After removal of 6 bases from V and 5 bases from J, the junction contained 10 bases not matched to a gene. The CDR3 length is 16 residues. CDR3 sequence reads: CASRPGSGGKNNEQFF. The CDR3 DNA reads TGTGCCAGCAGGCCCGGTAGCGGGGGGAAAAACAATGAGCAGTTCTTC.

This chain connects TRBV5-5 to TRBJ1-5; the match to TRBD1 covers 8 bases. In germline, CDR1 is SGHKS, CDR2 YYEKEE (reference sequence). This CDR3 is built from 15 residues. Trimming cost V 3 bases and J 0 bases; bases outside gene matches: 2. The CDR3 loop reads CASSWTGYSNQPQHF. The CDR3 region has the DNA TGTGCCAGCAGCTGGACAGGGTATAGCAATCAGCCCCAGCATTTT.

The J gene is TRBJ1-1, the V gene TRBV3-1 (or the pseudogene TRBV3-2); D perhaps matches TRBD1 (6 bases). Trimming took 5 bases from V and 6 from J, leaving 16 bases between them. This CDR3 has 14 residues. Germline V lookup: CDR1 LGHDT, CDR2 YNNKEL (reference sequence). CDR3 nucleotide sequence: TGTGCCAGCAGCTTGGGGGGGGGCAAACCTGAAGCTTTCTTT. This encodes CASSLGGGKPEAFF.

J is TRBJ2-1 and V is TRBV30; TRBD2 might be the D (5 bases). This CDR3 has 14 amino acids. With 8 bases removed from V and 6 bases from J, the gap between germline ends came to 20 bases. The germline gives CDR1 GTSNPN, CDR2 SVGIG (reference sequence). This CDR3 reads CAAHGLRVPNEQFF. The CDR3 coding sequence is TGTGCCGCCCACGGGTTGAGGGTCCCCAATGAGCAGTTCTTC.